The clone carrying this T cell receptor beta chain was seen a handful of times. The antigen is not known. The source of the sample is a study of T-cell reconstitution after alpha-beta-depleted transplantation in children. This CDR3 spans 17 amino acids. Germline values: CDR1 LNHNV, CDR2 YYDKDF (reference sequence). V was clipped by 1 base and J by 2 bases; unmatched bases: 1. Notes on the study in general: Diversity and T-cell counts at one year after transplant derived mostly from new T cells. Expanded graft clones numbering several hundred reportedly gave rise to alpha-beta T cells about two months after transplant.

Library preparation (for TCRbeta) was performed with unique molecular identifiers. One entry per CDR3 protein, called by TCRdb with MiXCR from the PCR reads. The profile shows a few hundred thousand distinct CDR3 sequences, under 30% of them singletons. The sequence was obtained from a female patient aged 2-15 years who had a stem cell transplant for congenital amegakaryocytic thrombocytopenia, so the T cells may come from the graft donor. Source: PBMCs, mostly from graft donor cells, taken 360 days after TCRalphabeta/CD19-depleted stem cell transplant. The chain combines TRBV15 with TRBJ2-2; 13 bases map to TRBD2. CDR3 DNA sequence: TGTGCCACCAGCAGAGGGGGACTAGCGGGAAACACCGGGGAGCTGTTTTTT. Its protein product is CATSRGGLAGNTGELFF.